This paragraph covers one T cell receptor (beta chain) sequence. Antigen specificity is unknown. This entry belongs to a study of cytomegalovirus exposure and HLA in healthy donors. Germline CDR1 and CDR2: LNHDA and SQIVND (reference sequence). V was cut by 3 bases and J by 2 bases, with 12 bases left in between. This CDR3 spans 15 amino acids. Findings of the study overall: The classifier was said to identify cytomegalovirus status with high specificity and sensitivity. Within the approximately 120 validation repertoires, first-cohort TCR clusters tended to co-occur, according to a later analysis. A few CMV-associated chains were confirmed in vitro to be specific for CMV antigens. TCR beta chains numbering under 200 were designated cytomegalovirus-associated.

This table comes from immunoSEQ multiplex PCR, and its TCRdb copy is limited to in-frame clones, with some not included. The data hold about 190,000 clones, with roughly 88% observed a single time. This clonotype originated in a woman younger than 30 in good health and CMV-seronegative. Sequenced: PBMCs. This chain joins TRBV19 and TRBJ2-3; a possible D gene is TRBD2 (6 bases). The CDR3 region has the DNA TGTGCCAGTAGTATGGGACTCCCGCCCACAGATACGCAGTATTTT. Amino acids: CASSMGLPPTDTQYF.